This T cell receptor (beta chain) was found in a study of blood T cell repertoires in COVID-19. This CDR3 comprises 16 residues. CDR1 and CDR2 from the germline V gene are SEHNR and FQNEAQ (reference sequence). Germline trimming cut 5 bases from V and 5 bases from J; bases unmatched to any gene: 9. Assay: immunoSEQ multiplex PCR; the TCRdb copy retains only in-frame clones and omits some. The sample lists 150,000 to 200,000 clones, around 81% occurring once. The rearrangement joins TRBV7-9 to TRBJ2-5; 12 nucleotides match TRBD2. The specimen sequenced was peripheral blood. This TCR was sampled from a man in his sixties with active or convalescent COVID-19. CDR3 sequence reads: CASSQTNLAGGETQYF. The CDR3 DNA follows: TGTGCCAGCAGCCAAACCAATCTAGCGGGAGGGGAGACCCAGTACTTC. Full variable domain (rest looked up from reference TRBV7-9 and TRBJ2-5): DTGVSQNPRHKITKRGQNVTFRCDPISEHNRLYWYRQTLGQGPEFLTYFQNEAQLEKSRLLSDRFSAERPKGSFSTLEIQRTEQGDSAMYLCASSQTNLAGGETQYFGPGTRLLVL.